This T cell receptor beta chain stems from a study of cytomegalovirus exposure and HLA in healthy donors. CDR3 size: 13 residues. Per the germline V gene, CDR1 is SGHRS and CDR2 is YFSETQ. V dropped 2 bases and J dropped 8; count of bases not matched to a gene: 3. The PCR contained 60 Vbeta and 13 Jbeta primers. How the authors handled the data: As a later analysis found, there were around 86 million unique TCR beta chains, of which around 9.9 million were shared. Repertoires were generated with immunoSEQ multiplex PCR, while TCRdb's copy carries only in-frame clones and drops some. That table is the source of V, J and clone size, and D and trimming were worked out from the DNA. The sample records more than 95,000 clones, around 75% being singletons. Findings and limits, study-wide: What a later analysis reportedly showed was that an Asian-associated ancestry cluster had fewer N-insertions than the 666-donor mean. The likely explanation for a cluster of highly shared sequence variants was sequencing artifact. When a later analysis compared HLA-associated TCR beta chains with equally common others, the HLA-associated chains turned out to be more clonally expanded and to have lower generation probabilities.

Remarks on this clone: The antigen is unknown.

V and J are TRBV5-1 and TRBJ2-1; TRBD2 matches 8 bases. The receptor's source is a middle-aged man in good health and CMV-seronegative. Material for sequencing was PBMCs. CDR3 coding DNA: TGCGCCAGCAGCTTAGCGGGAGATGATGAGCAGTTCTTC. Translation: CASSLAGDDEQFF.